Below, 6 T cell receptor beta chains from the same sample are listed, as sequenced in a study of T cells after yellow fever vaccination. TCRdb reanalysed the 5' RACE reads using MiXCR and keeps one entry per CDR3 protein. Of approximately 550,000 distinct CDR3 sequences listed, 15% to 20% were seen once; the top ten hold about 13%. Sequenced here: PBMCs, sampled 15 days after the yellow fever booster vaccination. Receptor source: a man younger than 45 who received the YFV17D yellow fever vaccine.

The chain combines TRBV6-2 or TRBV6-3 with TRBJ2-7; D is ambiguous. CDR3 length: 14 residues. Trimming cost V 5 bases and J 2 bases, with 13 bases left between them. Germline V gene lookup returns CDR1 MNHEY and CDR2 SVGEGT. CDR3: CASSRLQGAYEQYF. CDR3 coding DNA: TGTGCCAGCAGTCGGTTGCAAGGAGCCTACGAGCAGTACTTC.

This clonotype came up many times. The chain employs TRBV20-1 and TRBJ2-1; D is unclear. Trimming stripped 0 bases from V and 0 bases from J, with 12 bases between. This CDR3 contains 16 residues. From germline, CDR1 is DFQATT and CDR2 SNEGSKA (reference sequence). This CDR3 is CSARDPRKSSYNEQFF. In DNA, the CDR3 is TGCAGTGCTAGAGATCCCCGGAAGAGCTCCTACAATGAGCAGTTCTTC.

The sample holds many counts of this clonotype. CDR3 bases: TGTGCCAGCGAGATTAGCTCCTACGAGCAGTACTTC. It yields the protein CASEISSYEQYF. The rearrangement links TRBV7-9 to TRBJ2-7; D is unclear. Trimming cost V 8 bases and J 0 bases, with 8 bases left between them. Germline loops: CDR1 SEHNR, CDR2 FQNEAQ (reference sequence). This CDR3 region has 12 residues.

This chain uses TRBV11-1 with TRBJ2-5, with 13 bases aligning to TRBD2. CDR1 is SGHAT, CDR2 FQDESV, per germline (reference sequence). Trimming removed 5 bases from V and 4 bases from J; junction bases left unmatched: 13. The CDR3 spans 18 residues. CDR3: CASSAGLAGVWEGETQYF. DNA for the CDR3: TGTGCCAGCAGCGCCGGACTAGCGGGAGTCTGGGAGGGAGAGACCCAGTACTTC.

This clonotype has at least ten counts. The chain's CDR3 is CASTYLQRGATDTQYF. CDR3 in DNA: TGCGCCAGCACCTACCTCCAGCGCGGGGCTACAGATACGCAGTATTTT. The rearrangement links TRBV5-1 to TRBJ2-3, with a weak D call TRBD2 (6 bases). Deletions cut 6 bases from V and 3 bases from J, with 20 bases between. The CDR3 is 16 residues long. Looked up from germline, CDR1 is SGHRS and CDR2 is YFSETQ.

Of note for this clonotype: At one end, the junction sequence differs from germline, possibly due to a read error. The chain joins TRBV12-3 or TRBV12-4 to TRBJ1-2; D may be TRBD1 (5 bases). The CDR3 sequence is 11 residues long. The CDR3 sequence: CASSPGMGGDF. The CDR3 DNA reads as TGTGCCAGCAGCCCTGGTATGGGGGGGGACTTC.